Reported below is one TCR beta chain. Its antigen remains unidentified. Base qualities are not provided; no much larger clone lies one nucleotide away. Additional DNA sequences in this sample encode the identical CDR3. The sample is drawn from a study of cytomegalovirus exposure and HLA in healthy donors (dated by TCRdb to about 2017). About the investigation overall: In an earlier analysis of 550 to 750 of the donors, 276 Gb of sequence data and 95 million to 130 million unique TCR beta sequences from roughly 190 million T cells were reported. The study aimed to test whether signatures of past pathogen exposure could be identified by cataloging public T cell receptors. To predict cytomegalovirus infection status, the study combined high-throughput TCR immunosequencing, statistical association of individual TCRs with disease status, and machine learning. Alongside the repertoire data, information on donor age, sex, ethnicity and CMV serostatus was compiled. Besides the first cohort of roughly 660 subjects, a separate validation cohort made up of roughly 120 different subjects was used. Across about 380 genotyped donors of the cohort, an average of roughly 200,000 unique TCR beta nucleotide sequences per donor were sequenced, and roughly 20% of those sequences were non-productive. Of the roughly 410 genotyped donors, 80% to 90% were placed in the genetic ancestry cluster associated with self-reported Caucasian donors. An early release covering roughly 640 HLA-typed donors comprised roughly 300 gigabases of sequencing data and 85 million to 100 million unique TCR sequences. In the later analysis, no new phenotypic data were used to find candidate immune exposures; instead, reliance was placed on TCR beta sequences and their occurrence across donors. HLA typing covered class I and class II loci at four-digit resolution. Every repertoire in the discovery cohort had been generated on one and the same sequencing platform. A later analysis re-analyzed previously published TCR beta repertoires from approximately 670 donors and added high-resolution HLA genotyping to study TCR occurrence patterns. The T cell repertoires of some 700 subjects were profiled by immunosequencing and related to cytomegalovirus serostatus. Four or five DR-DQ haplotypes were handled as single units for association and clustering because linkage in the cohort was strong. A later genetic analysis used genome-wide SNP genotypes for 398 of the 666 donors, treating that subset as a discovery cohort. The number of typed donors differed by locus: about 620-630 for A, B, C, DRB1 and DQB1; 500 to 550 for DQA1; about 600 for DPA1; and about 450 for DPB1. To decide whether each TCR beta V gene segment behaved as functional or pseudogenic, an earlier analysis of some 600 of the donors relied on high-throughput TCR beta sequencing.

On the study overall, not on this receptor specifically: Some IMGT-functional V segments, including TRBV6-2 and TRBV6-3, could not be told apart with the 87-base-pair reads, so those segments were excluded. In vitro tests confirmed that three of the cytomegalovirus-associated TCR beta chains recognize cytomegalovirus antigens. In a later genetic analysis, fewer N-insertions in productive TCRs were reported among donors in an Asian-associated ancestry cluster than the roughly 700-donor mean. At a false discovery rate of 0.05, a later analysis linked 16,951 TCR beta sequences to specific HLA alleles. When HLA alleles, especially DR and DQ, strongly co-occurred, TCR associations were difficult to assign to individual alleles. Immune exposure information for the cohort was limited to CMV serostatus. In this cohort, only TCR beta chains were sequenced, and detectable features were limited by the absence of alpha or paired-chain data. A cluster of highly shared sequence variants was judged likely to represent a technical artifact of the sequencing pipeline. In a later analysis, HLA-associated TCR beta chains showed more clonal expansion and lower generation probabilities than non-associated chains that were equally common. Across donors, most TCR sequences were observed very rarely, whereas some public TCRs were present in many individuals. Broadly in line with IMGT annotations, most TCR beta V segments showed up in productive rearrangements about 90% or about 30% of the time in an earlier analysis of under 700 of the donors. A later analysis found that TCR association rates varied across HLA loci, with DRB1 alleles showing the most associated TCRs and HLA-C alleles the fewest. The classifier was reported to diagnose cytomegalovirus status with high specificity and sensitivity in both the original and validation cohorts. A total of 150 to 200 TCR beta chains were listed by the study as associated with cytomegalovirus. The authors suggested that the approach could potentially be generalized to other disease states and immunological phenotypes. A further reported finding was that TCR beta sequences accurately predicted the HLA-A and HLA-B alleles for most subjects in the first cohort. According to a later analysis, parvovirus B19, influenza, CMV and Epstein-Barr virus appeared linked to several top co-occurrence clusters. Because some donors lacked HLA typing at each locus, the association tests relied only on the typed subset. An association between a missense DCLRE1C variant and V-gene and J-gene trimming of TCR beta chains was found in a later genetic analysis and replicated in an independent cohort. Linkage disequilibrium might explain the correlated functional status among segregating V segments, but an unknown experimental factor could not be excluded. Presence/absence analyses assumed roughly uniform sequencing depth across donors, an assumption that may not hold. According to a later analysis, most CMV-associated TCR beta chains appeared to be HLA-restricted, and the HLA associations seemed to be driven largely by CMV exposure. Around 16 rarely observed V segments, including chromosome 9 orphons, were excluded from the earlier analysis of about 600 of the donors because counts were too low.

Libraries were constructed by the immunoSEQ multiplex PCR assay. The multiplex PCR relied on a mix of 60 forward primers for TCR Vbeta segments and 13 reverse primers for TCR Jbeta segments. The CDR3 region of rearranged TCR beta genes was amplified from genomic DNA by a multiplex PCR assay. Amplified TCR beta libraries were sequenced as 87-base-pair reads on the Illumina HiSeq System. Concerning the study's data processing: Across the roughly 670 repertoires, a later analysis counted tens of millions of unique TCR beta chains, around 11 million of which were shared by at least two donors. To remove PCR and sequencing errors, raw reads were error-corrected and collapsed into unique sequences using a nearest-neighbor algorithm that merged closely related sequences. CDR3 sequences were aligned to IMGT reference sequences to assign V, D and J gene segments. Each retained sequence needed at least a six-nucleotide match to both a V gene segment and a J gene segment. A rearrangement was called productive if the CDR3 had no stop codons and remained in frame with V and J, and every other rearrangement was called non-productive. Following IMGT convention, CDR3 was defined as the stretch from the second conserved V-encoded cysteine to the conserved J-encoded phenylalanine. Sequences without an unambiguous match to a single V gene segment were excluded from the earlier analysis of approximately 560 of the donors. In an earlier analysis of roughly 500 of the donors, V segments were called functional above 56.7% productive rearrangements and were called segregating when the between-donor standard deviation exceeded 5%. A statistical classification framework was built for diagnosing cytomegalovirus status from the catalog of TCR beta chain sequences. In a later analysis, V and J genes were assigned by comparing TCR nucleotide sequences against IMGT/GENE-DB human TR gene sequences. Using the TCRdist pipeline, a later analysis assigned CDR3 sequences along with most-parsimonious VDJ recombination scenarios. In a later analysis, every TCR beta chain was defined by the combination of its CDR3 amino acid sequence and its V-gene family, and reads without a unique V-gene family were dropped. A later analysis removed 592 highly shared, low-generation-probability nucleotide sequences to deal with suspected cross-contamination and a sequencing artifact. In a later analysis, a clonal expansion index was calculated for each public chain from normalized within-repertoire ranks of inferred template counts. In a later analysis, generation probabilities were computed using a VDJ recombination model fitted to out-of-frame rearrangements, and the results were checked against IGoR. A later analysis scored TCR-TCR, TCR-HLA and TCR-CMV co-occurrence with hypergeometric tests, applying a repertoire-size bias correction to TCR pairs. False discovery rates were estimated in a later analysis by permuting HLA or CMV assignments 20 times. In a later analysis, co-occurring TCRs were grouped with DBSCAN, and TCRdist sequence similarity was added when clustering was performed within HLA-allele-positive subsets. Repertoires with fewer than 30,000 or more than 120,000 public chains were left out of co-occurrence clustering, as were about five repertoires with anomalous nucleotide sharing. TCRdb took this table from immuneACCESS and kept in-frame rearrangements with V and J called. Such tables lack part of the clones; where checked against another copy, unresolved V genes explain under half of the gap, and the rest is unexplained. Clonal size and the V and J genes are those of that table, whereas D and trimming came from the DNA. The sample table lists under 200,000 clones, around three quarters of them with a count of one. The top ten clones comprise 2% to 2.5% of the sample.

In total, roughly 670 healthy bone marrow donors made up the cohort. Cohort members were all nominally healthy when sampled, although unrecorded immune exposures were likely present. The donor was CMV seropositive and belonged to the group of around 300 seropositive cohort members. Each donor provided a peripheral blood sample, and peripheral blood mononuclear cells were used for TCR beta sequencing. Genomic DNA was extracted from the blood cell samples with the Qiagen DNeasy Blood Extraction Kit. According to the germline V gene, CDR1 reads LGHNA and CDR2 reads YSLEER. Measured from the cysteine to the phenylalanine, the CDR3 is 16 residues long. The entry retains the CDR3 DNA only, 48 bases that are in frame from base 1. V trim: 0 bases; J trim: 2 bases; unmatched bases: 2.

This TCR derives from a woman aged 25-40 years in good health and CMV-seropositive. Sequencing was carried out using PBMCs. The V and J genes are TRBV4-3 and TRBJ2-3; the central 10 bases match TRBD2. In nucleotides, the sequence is TGCGCCAGCAGCCAAGACCTAGCGGGGGCCACAGATACGCAGTATTTT. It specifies CASSQDLAGATDTQYF.